What follows describes a single T cell receptor (beta chain). As yet, its antigen is unknown. The same CDR3 arises from other DNA sequences in this sample as well. This sample was taken from a study of T cell responses to AZD1222 COVID-19 vaccine. The data were produced by immunoSEQ multiplex PCR, yet TCRdb's version contains in-frame clones alone and is incomplete. Seen here are about 170,000 clones, about nine tenths observed once, and the top ten hold 1.5% to 2%. Study-level points and caveats: The reported proportion of spike-specific TCRs targeting unmutated variant regions was nearly half. Among AZD1222 vaccinees, only 5 to 7 were seropositive at baseline. Across spike, vaccine-associated CD4 TCRs were found, dominant at 160-218 and 743-854. Donors skewed white British and female; clonal diversity was possibly underestimated.

Germline CDR1 and CDR2: SGHDN and FVKESK. Between the trimmed V and J ends, which lost 3 bases and 4 bases, there was a span of 6 bases. This CDR3 spans 13 amino acids. The origin of this receptor is an adult in good health. The chain combines TRBV14 with TRBJ2-2; D unclear. Material: peripheral blood, obtained on day 0 of AZD1222 vaccination. The DNA of the CDR3 is TGTGCCAGCAGCCAGGAGAGCACCGGGGAGCTGTTTTTT. Protein sequence: CASSQESTGELFF.